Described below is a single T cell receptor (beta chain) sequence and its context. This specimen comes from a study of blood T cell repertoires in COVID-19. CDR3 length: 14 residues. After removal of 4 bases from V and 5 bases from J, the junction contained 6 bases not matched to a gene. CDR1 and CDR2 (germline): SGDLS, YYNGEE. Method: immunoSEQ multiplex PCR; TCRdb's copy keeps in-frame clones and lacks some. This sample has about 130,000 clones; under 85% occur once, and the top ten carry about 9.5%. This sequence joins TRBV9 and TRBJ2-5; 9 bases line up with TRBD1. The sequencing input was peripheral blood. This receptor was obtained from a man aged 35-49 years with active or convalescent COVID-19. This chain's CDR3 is CASSPDRGEETQYF. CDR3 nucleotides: TGTGCCAGCAGCCCGGACAGGGGTGAGGAGACCCAGTACTTC.